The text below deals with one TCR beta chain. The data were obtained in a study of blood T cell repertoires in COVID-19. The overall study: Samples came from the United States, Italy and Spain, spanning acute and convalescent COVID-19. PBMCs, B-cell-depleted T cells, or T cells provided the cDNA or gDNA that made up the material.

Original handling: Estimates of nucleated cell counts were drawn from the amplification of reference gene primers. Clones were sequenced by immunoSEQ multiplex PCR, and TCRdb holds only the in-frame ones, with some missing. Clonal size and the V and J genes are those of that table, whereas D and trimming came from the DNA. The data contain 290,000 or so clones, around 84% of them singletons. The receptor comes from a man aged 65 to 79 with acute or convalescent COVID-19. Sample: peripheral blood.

CDR3 sequence reads: CASSVTLGQGTEAFF. DNA of the CDR3: TGTGCCAGCAGCGTAACCCTGGGACAGGGGACTGAAGCTTTCTTT. V usage is TRBV7-2 and J usage is TRBJ1-1, with 10 positions matching TRBD1. In germline, CDR1 is SGHTA, CDR2 FQGNSA. Trimming took 5 bases from V and 5 from J; bases not matched to a gene: 8. The CDR3 totals 15 residues.